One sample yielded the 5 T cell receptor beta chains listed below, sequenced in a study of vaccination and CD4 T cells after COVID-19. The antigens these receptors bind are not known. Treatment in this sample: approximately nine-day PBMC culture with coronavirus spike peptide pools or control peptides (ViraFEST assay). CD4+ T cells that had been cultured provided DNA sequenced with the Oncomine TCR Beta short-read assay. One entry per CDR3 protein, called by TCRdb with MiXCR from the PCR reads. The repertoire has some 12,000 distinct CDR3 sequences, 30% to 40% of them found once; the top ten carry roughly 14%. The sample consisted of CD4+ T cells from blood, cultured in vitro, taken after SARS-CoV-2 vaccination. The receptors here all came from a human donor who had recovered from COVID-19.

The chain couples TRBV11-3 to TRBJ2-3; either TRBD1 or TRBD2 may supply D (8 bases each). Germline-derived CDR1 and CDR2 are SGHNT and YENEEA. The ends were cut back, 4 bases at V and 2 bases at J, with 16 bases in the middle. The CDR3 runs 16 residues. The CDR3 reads CASSSRGREATDTQYF. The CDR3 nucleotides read TGTGCCAGCAGCTCCAGGGGGCGGGAGGCCACAGATACGCAGTATTTT.

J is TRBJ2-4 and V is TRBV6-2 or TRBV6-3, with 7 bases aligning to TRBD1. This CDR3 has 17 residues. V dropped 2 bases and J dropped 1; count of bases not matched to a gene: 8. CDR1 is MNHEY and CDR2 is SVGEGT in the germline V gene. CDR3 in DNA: TGTGCCAGCAGTTACGGACAGGCGTGGGGGGCCAAAAACATTCAGTACTTC. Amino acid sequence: CASSYGQAWGAKNIQYF.

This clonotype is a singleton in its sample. CDR3 in amino acids: CASSQPPRGRTYEQYF. DNA of the CDR3: TGCGCCAGCAGCCAACCCCCCCGGGGCAGAACCTACGAGCAGTACTTC. The J gene is TRBJ2-7, the V gene TRBV4-1; D tentatively fits TRBD1 or TRBD2 (5 bases each). Germline assignment: CDR1 MGHRA and CDR2 YSYEKL. Trimming removed 2 bases at V and 2 bases at J, with 16 bases between. The CDR3 sequence is 16 residues long.

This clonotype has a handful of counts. The CDR3 bases are TGCAGTGCTAGATCGCCGGGACAGGGAGCCTACGAGCAGTACTTC. Its protein is CSARSPGQGAYEQYF. This rearrangement joins TRBV20-1 to TRBJ2-7; 9 nucleotides agree with TRBD1. Trimming cost V 2 bases and J 2 bases; bases outside gene matches: 7. Germline assignment: CDR1 DFQATT and CDR2 SNEGSKA (reference sequence). CDR3 length: 15 residues.

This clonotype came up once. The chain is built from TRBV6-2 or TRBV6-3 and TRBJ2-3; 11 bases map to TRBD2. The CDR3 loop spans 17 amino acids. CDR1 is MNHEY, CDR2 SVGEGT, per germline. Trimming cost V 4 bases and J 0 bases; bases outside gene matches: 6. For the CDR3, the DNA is TGTGCCAGCAGTTTACTAGCGGGAGCGGTCAGCACAGATACGCAGTATTTT. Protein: CASSLLAGAVSTDTQYF.